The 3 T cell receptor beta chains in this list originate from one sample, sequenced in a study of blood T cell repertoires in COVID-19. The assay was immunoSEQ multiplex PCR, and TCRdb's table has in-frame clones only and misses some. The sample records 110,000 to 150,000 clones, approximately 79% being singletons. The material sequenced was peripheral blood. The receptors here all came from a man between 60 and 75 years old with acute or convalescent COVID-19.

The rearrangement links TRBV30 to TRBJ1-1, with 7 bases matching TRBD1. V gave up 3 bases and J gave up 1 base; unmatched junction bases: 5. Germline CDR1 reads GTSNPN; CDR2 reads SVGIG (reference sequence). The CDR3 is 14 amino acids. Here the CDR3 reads CAWRPGQRNTEAFF. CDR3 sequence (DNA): TGTGCCTGGAGGCCGGGACAGCGGAACACTGAAGCTTTCTTT.

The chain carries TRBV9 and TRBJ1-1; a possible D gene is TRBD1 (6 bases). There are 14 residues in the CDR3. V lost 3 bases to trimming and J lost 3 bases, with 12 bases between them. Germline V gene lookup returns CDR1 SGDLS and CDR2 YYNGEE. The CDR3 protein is CASSAQGRDTEAFF. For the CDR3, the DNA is TGTGCCAGCAGCGCGCAGGGGCGGGACACTGAAGCTTTCTTT.

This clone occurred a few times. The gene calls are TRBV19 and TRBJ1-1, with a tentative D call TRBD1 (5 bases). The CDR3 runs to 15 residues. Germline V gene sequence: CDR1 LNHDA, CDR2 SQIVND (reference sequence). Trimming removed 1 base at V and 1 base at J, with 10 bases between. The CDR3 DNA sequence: TGTGCCAGTAGTATAGTCCCGGACAAGAACACTGAAGCTTTCTTT. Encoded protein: CASSIVPDKNTEAFF.